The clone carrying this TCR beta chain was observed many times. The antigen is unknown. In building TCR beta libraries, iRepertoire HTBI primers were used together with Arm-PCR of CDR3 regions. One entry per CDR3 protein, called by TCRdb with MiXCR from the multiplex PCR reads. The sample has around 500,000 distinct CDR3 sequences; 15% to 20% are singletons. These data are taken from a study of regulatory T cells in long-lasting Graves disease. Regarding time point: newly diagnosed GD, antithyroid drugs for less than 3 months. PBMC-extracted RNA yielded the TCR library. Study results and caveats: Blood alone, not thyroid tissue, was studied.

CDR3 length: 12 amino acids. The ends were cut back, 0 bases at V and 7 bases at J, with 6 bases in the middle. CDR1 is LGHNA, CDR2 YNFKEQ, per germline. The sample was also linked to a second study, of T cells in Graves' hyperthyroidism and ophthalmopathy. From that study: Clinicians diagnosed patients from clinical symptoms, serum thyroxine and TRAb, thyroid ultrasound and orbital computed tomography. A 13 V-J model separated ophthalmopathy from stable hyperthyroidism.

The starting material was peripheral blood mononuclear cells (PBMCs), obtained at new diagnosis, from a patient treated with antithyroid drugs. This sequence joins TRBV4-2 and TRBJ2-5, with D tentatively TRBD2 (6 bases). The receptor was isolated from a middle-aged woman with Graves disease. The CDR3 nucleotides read TGTGCCAGCAGCCAAGAGGGAGGGACCCAGTACTTC. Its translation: CASSQEGGTQYF.